These T cell receptor beta chains were read from a single sample in a study of cytomegalovirus exposure and HLA in healthy donors. The data were produced by immunoSEQ multiplex PCR, yet TCRdb's version contains in-frame clones alone and is incomplete. This table has roughly 170,000 clones, 75% to 85% appearing once. Sequenced: PBMCs. These receptors were taken from a boy aged 10-17 years in good health and CMV-seronegative. The CDR3 runs from the conserved cysteine through the conserved F or W. The D gene is left open where the match is weak. Rows may omit the clone size; those that give it use once, few, many or a size class.

clone_size: NA; j_call: TRBJ2-1; v_call: TRBV30; d_call: TRBD2; cdr3_aa: CAWSSGTSGTNEQFF; cdr3_nt: TGTGCCTGGAGTTCCGGGACTAGCGGGACCAATGAGCAGTTCTTC
clone_size: NA; j_call: TRBJ2-6; v_call: TRBV11-3; d_call: TRBD2; cdr3_aa: CASSLGGGYGSGANVLTF; cdr3_nt: TGTGCCAGCAGCTTAGGGGGGGGGTACGGGTCTGGGGCCAACGTCCTGACTTTC
clone_size: NA; j_call: TRBJ1-2; v_call: TRBV7-9; d_call: NA; cdr3_aa: CASSLTGYGYTF; cdr3_nt: TGTGCCAGCAGCCTGACAGGCTATGGCTACACCTTC
clone_size: NA; j_call: TRBJ1-3; v_call: TRBV25-1; d_call: NA; cdr3_aa: CASSPTRAGNTIYF; cdr3_nt: TGTGCCAGCAGTCCTACGAGGGCTGGAAACACCATATATTTT
clone_size: NA; j_call: TRBJ2-2; v_call: TRBV7-9; d_call: TRBD2; cdr3_aa: CASSFKLAATNTGELFF; cdr3_nt: TGTGCCAGCAGCTTTAAACTAGCGGCGACGAACACCGGGGAGCTGTTTTTT
clone_size: NA; j_call: TRBJ2-4; v_call: TRBV9; d_call: TRBD1; cdr3_aa: CASSPGTGLRAKNIQYF; cdr3_nt: TGTGCCAGCAGCCCGGGGACAGGCTTACGAGCCAAAAACATTCAGTACTTC
clone_size: NA; j_call: TRBJ1-1; v_call: TRBV30; d_call: NA; cdr3_aa: CAWTRPTGAFF; cdr3_nt: TGTGCCTGGACCCGACCGACTGGAGCTTTCTTT
clone_size: NA; j_call: TRBJ1-2; v_call: TRBV10-1; d_call: TRBD1; cdr3_aa: CASSESTGGSGYTF; cdr3_nt: TGCGCCAGCAGTGAGTCGACAGGGGGGTCTGGCTACACCTTC
clone_size: NA; j_call: TRBJ2-7; v_call: TRBV9; d_call: TRBD2; cdr3_aa: CASSAGGLASHEQYF; cdr3_nt: TGTGCCAGCAGCGCAGGGGGACTAGCGAGCCACGAGCAGTACTTC
clone_size: NA; j_call: TRBJ1-1; v_call: TRBV29-1; d_call: NA; cdr3_aa: CSAATGNTEAFF; cdr3_nt: TGCAGCGCGGCTACAGGGAACACTGAAGCTTTCTTT
clone_size: NA; j_call: TRBJ1-3; v_call: TRBV10-2; d_call: NA; cdr3_aa: CASTDTGYSSGNTIYF; cdr3_nt: TGCGCCAGCACCGATACAGGGTATTCATCTGGAAACACCATATATTTT
clone_size: NA; j_call: TRBJ2-5; v_call: TRBV10-3; d_call: TRBD1; cdr3_aa: CAISESGTEVPWQYF; cdr3_nt: TGTGCCATCAGTGAGTCCGGGACAGAGGTTCCATGGCAGTACTTC
clone_size: once; j_call: TRBJ2-3; v_call: TRBV7-2; d_call: TRBD2; cdr3_aa: CASSSLAGLYTQYF; cdr3_nt: TGTGCCAGCAGCTCTCTAGCGGGGTTATATACGCAGTATTTT
clone_size: NA; j_call: TRBJ2-3; v_call: TRBV30; d_call: NA; cdr3_aa: CAWSVAIRGNTDTQYF; cdr3_nt: TGTGCCTGGAGTGTGGCTATCAGGGGAAACACAGATACGCAGTATTTT
clone_size: NA; j_call: TRBJ1-2; v_call: TRBV4-3; d_call: NA; cdr3_aa: CASSPVGAFRGGYTF; cdr3_nt: TGCGCCAGCAGCCCCGTGGGGGCGTTCCGGGGTGGCTACACCTTC
clone_size: NA; j_call: TRBJ1-6; v_call: TRBV13; d_call: NA; cdr3_aa: CASSLGGGRRSPLHF; cdr3_nt: TGTGCCAGCAGCTTAGGCGGGGGGCGTCGGTCACCCCTCCACTTT
clone_size: NA; j_call: TRBJ1-2; v_call: TRBV5-6; d_call: NA; cdr3_aa: CASSFWPDYGYTF; cdr3_nt: TGTGCCAGCAGCTTCTGGCCCGACTATGGCTACACCTTC
clone_size: NA; j_call: TRBJ2-7; v_call: TRBV9; d_call: TRBD1; cdr3_aa: CASSHGQGADYYEQYF; cdr3_nt: TGTGCCAGCAGCCACGGACAGGGGGCTGACTACTACGAGCAGTACTTC
clone_size: NA; j_call: TRBJ1-1; v_call: TRBV6-4; d_call: NA; cdr3_aa: CASSEMRGTEAFF; cdr3_nt: TGTGCCAGCAGTGAGATGAGAGGAACTGAAGCTTTCTTT
clone_size: once; j_call: TRBJ1-4; v_call: TRBV10-3; d_call: TRBD1; cdr3_aa: CAISESRGRSGQGGEKLFF; cdr3_nt: TGTGCCATCAGTGAGTCGAGGGGACGGAGCGGACAGGGTGGAGAAAAACTGTTTTTT
clone_size: NA; j_call: TRBJ1-1; v_call: TRBV12-5; d_call: TRBD1; cdr3_aa: CANEDRENTEAFF; cdr3_nt: TGTGCTAACGAGGACAGGGAGAACACTGAAGCTTTCTTT
clone_size: NA; j_call: TRBJ1-1; v_call: TRBV7-3; d_call: NA; cdr3_aa: CASSLDGQSNTEAFF; cdr3_nt: TGTGCCAGCAGCTTAGATGGACAGTCGAACACTGAAGCTTTCTTT
clone_size: NA; j_call: TRBJ2-5; v_call: TRBV4-2; d_call: TRBD2; cdr3_aa: CASSQSLGDYNWETQYF; cdr3_nt: TGTGCCAGCAGCCAGTCCCTTGGGGACTATAATTGGGAGACCCAGTACTTC
clone_size: NA; j_call: TRBJ1-2; v_call: TRBV27; d_call: TRBD1; cdr3_aa: CASSLDREYGYTF; cdr3_nt: TGTGCCAGCAGTCTGGACAGGGAGTATGGCTACACCTTC
clone_size: once; j_call: TRBJ1-4; v_call: TRBV29-1; d_call: TRBD1; cdr3_aa: CSVGTGAGEKLFF; cdr3_nt: TGCAGCGTTGGGACAGGGGCGGGTGAAAAACTGTTTTTT
clone_size: NA; j_call: TRBJ1-1; v_call: TRBV10-3; d_call: NA; cdr3_aa: CATELHRAGNTEAFF; cdr3_nt: TGTGCCACCGAGCTACACAGAGCTGGGAACACTGAAGCTTTCTTT
clone_size: NA; j_call: TRBJ2-7; v_call: TRBV5-4; d_call: NA; cdr3_aa: CASSFGVPYEQYF; cdr3_nt: TGTGCCAGCAGCTTCGGGGTGCCCTACGAGCAGTACTTC
clone_size: NA; j_call: TRBJ1-2; v_call: TRBV6-1; d_call: NA; cdr3_aa: CASREQQGIVDGYTF; cdr3_nt: TGTGCCAGCAGAGAACAACAGGGTATCGTCGATGGCTACACCTTC
clone_size: few; j_call: TRBJ2-3; v_call: TRBV7-8; d_call: TRBD2; cdr3_aa: CASSLAIGAGGPTDTQYF; cdr3_nt: TGTGCCAGCAGCTTAGCCATAGGAGCGGGAGGGCCGACAGATACGCAGTATTTT
clone_size: NA; j_call: TRBJ2-1; v_call: TRBV25-1; d_call: NA; cdr3_aa: CASSEYRQVDEQFF; cdr3_nt: TGTGCCAGCAGTGAATATCGCCAGGTAGACGAGCAGTTCTTC
clone_size: NA; j_call: TRBJ2-5; v_call: TRBV5-6; d_call: NA; cdr3_aa: CASSLGQRETQYF; cdr3_nt: TGTGCCAGCAGCTTGGGGCAGAGGGAGACCCAGTACTTC
clone_size: NA; j_call: TRBJ1-2; v_call: TRBV7-2; d_call: NA; cdr3_aa: CASSLDGWSYGYTF; cdr3_nt: TGTGCCAGCAGCTTAGATGGGTGGAGCTATGGCTACACCTTC
clone_size: NA; j_call: TRBJ2-7; v_call: TRBV7-3; d_call: NA; cdr3_aa: CASSSGTHYEQYF; cdr3_nt: TGTGCCAGCAGCTCCGGGACACACTACGAGCAGTACTTC
clone_size: NA; j_call: TRBJ1-2; v_call: TRBV13; d_call: TRBD1; cdr3_aa: CASSSDRGFNGGYTF; cdr3_nt: TGTGCCAGCAGCTCCGACAGGGGGTTTAATGGTGGCTACACCTTC
clone_size: NA; j_call: TRBJ1-3; v_call: TRBV6-6; d_call: NA; cdr3_aa: CASRPGQKGNTIYF; cdr3_nt: TGTGCCAGCAGGCCCGGACAGAAGGGGAACACCATATATTTT
clone_size: NA; j_call: TRBJ1-1; v_call: TRBV4-1; d_call: NA; cdr3_aa: CASSQGTVYTEAFF; cdr3_nt: TGCGCCAGCAGCCAAGGTACAGTATACACTGAAGCTTTCTTT
clone_size: NA; j_call: TRBJ1-5; v_call: TRBV6-5; d_call: NA; cdr3_aa: CASTRSRNQPQHF; cdr3_nt: TGTGCCAGTACCCGGAGTAGGAATCAGCCCCAGCATTTT
clone_size: NA; j_call: TRBJ2-7; v_call: TRBV5-1; d_call: NA; cdr3_aa: CASSFAGYSYEQYF; cdr3_nt: TGCGCCAGCAGCTTCGCGGGATACTCCTACGAGCAGTACTTC
clone_size: NA; j_call: TRBJ2-3; v_call: TRBV6-5; d_call: NA; cdr3_aa: CASIADPNTGDTQYF; cdr3_nt: TGTGCCAGCATTGCGGATCCCAATACCGGAGATACGCAGTATTTT
clone_size: NA; j_call: TRBJ2-7; v_call: TRBV10-3; d_call: NA; cdr3_aa: CAISPRGEVEQYF; cdr3_nt: TGTGCCATCAGTCCCCGTGGCGAGGTCGAGCAGTACTTC
clone_size: NA; j_call: TRBJ1-3; v_call: TRBV6-5; d_call: NA; cdr3_aa: CASQLVASGNTIYF; cdr3_nt: TGTGCCAGTCAACTAGTCGCCTCTGGAAACACCATATATTTT
clone_size: few; j_call: TRBJ1-2; v_call: TRBV5-6; d_call: NA; cdr3_aa: CASSAYRRGTYGYTF; cdr3_nt: TGTGCCAGCAGCGCATACAGGAGGGGAACGTATGGCTACACCTTC
clone_size: NA; j_call: TRBJ2-1; v_call: TRBV27; d_call: TRBD2; cdr3_aa: CASSGLAEPIIYNEQFF; cdr3_nt: TGTGCCAGCAGCGGGCTAGCGGAGCCCATAATCTACAATGAGCAGTTCTTC
clone_size: NA; j_call: TRBJ2-6; v_call: TRBV5-8; d_call: TRBD1; cdr3_aa: CASSWVTGAGANVLTF; cdr3_nt: TGTGCCAGCAGCTGGGTGACAGGGGCTGGGGCCAACGTCCTGACTTTC
clone_size: few; j_call: TRBJ1-4; v_call: TRBV21-1; d_call: NA; cdr3_aa: CASSPHRTGGTSTNEKLFF; cdr3_nt: TGTGCCAGCAGCCCCCACCGGACAGGGGGGACGTCAACTAATGAAAAACTGTTTTTT
clone_size: NA; j_call: TRBJ2-7; v_call: TRBV10-3; d_call: NA; cdr3_aa: CAIRGGAYEQYF; cdr3_nt: TGTGCCATCAGGGGCGGGGCCTACGAGCAGTACTTC
clone_size: NA; j_call: TRBJ1-1; v_call: TRBV2; d_call: NA; cdr3_aa: CASSGDSATEAFF; cdr3_nt: TGTGCCAGCAGCGGGGACTCGGCCACTGAAGCTTTCTTT
clone_size: NA; j_call: TRBJ2-7; v_call: TRBV7-9; d_call: TRBD1; cdr3_aa: CASSSAPTGGSYEQYF; cdr3_nt: TGTGCCAGCAGCTCAGCCCCGACAGGGGGCTCCTACGAGCAGTACTTC
clone_size: NA; j_call: TRBJ2-3; v_call: TRBV5-1; d_call: NA; cdr3_aa: CASSGHLKRGTDTQYF; cdr3_nt: TGCGCCAGCAGCGGGCACCTAAAAAGGGGGACAGATACGCAGTATTTT
clone_size: few; j_call: TRBJ2-3; v_call: TRBV6-4; d_call: NA; cdr3_aa: CASSDSGGASTDTQYF; cdr3_nt: TGTGCCAGCAGTGACTCGGGGGGGGCTAGCACAGATACGCAGTATTTT
clone_size: NA; j_call: TRBJ1-2; v_call: TRBV27; d_call: NA; cdr3_aa: CASSFARGYGYTF; cdr3_nt: TGTGCCAGCAGTTTTGCCCGGGGATATGGCTACACCTTC
clone_size: NA; j_call: TRBJ1-2; v_call: TRBV25-1; d_call: NA; cdr3_aa: CASSDGGLYGYTF; cdr3_nt: TGTGCCAGCAGTGACGGGGGACTCTATGGCTACACCTTC
clone_size: NA; j_call: TRBJ2-1; v_call: TRBV11-2; d_call: TRBD2; cdr3_aa: CASSYGGSFDEQFF; cdr3_nt: TGTGCCAGCAGCTATGGCGGGAGTTTCGATGAGCAGTTCTTC
clone_size: NA; j_call: TRBJ2-1; v_call: TRBV5-1; d_call: NA; cdr3_aa: CASSNRQDNEQFF; cdr3_nt: TGCGCCAGCAGCAACAGACAGGACAATGAGCAGTTCTTC
clone_size: NA; j_call: TRBJ2-1; v_call: TRBV9; d_call: TRBD2; cdr3_aa: CASSTGTSAYNEQFF; cdr3_nt: TGTGCCAGCAGCACCGGGACTAGCGCCTACAATGAGCAGTTCTTC
clone_size: NA; j_call: TRBJ2-6; v_call: TRBV6-1; d_call: NA; cdr3_aa: CASTRQNSGANVLTF; cdr3_nt: TGTGCCAGCACTAGACAGAACTCTGGGGCCAACGTCCTGACTTTC
clone_size: NA; j_call: TRBJ1-1; v_call: TRBV25-1; d_call: NA; cdr3_aa: CASSEYLGQPMNTEAFF; cdr3_nt: TGTGCCAGCAGTGAATATCTAGGACAGCCCATGAACACTGAAGCTTTCTTT